This section outlines one T cell receptor (beta chain) sequence together with its context. Its antigen remains unidentified. The sample belongs to a study of identical twins. Study-wide results and caveats: Conclusions leaned on cross-sectional statistical analysis and did not track the same donors over time.

V lost 4 bases, J lost 2 bases, and 6 bases lay in between. This CDR3 is 13 amino acids long. Germline CDR1 LGHDT, CDR2 YNNKEL (reference sequence). Each CDR3 protein gets one entry after TCRdb re-called the 5' RACE reads with MiXCR. The sample includes about 210,000 distinct CDR3 sequences, roughly a tenth of them seen just once. V and J are TRBV3-1 and TRBJ2-1; D is unclear. This TCR was recovered from a woman younger than 30 in good health. Sequencing input: memory (CD45RO+) T cells sorted from blood. In DNA, the CDR3 is TGTGCCAGCAGCCCAAACGCCTACAATGAGCAGTTCTTC. Translating it yields CASSPNAYNEQFF.